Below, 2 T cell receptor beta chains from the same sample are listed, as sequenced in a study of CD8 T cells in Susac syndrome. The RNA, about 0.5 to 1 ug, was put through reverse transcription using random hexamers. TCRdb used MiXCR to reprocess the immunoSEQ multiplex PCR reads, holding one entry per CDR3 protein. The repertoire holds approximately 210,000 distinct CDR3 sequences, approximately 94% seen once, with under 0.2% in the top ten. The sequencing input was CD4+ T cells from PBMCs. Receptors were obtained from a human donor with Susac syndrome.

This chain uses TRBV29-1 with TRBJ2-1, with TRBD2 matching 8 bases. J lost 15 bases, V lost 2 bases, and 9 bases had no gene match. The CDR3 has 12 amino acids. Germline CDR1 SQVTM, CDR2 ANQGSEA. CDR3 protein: CSVERQAGVWFF. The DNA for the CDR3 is TGCAGCGTTGAAAGGCAAGCGGGGGTATGGTTCTTC.

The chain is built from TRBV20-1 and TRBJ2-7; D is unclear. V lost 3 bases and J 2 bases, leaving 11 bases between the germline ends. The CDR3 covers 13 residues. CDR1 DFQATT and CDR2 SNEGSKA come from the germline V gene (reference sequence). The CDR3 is CSARVGPPYEQYF. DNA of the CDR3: TGCAGTGCTAGGGTCGGCCCTCCCTACGAGCAGTACTTC.